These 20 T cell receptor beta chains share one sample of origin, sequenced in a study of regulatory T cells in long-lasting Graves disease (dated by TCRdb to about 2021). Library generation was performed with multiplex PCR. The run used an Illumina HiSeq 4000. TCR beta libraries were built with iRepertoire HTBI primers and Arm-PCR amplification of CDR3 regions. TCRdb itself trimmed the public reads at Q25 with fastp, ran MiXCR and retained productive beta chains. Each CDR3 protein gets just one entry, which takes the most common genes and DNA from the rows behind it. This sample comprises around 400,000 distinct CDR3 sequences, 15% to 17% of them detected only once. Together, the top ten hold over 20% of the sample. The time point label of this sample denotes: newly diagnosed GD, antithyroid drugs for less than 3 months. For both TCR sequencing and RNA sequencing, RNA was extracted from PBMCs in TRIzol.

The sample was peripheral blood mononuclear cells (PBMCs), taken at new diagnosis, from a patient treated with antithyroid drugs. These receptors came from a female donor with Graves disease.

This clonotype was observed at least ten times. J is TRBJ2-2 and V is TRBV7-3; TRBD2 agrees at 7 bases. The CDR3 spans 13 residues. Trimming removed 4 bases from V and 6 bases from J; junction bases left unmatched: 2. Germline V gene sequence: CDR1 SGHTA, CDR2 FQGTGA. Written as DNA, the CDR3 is TGTGCCAGCAGCTCGACTAGCTCCGGGGAGCTGTTTTTT. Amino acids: CASSSTSSGELFF.

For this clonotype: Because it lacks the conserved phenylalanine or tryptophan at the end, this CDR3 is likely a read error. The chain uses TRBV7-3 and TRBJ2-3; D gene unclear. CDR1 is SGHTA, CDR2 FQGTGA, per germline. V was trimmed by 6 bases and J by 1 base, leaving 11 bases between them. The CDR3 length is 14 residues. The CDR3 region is CASSSNVGTDTQYS. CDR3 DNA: TGTGCCAGCAGTTCAAACGTCGGCACAGATACGCAGTATTCT.

CDR3 amino acids: CASRTGDDGYTF. In DNA form, the CDR3 reads TGTGCCAGCAGAACAGGGGATGATGGCTACACCTTC. The chain uses TRBV28 and TRBJ1-2; 7 bases are a match to TRBD1. Germline V gene sequence: CDR1 MDHEN, CDR2 SYDVKM. This CDR3 region has 12 residues. The V segment lost 6 bases and the J segment 6 bases; nucleotides outside the gene matches: 4.

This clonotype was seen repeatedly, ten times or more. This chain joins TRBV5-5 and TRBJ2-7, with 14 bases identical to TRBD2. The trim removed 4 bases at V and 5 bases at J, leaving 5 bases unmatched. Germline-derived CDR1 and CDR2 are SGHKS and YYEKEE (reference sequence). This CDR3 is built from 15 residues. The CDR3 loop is CASSRPGLAGDEQYF. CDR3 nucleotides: TGTGCCAGCAGCCGACCGGGACTAGCGGGAGACGAGCAGTACTTC.

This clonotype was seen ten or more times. The chain's CDR3 is CASSRRSGTSGRLEDTQYF. The CDR3 bases are TGTGCCAGCAGCCGACGCTCCGGGACTAGCGGGAGGCTAGAAGATACGCAGTATTTT. V and J are TRBV4-2 and TRBJ2-3, with TRBD2 matching 15 bases. Germline loops: CDR1 LGHNA, CDR2 YNFKEQ. The CDR3 sequence is 19 residues long. V trimming: 4 bases; J trimming: 5 bases; junction bases outside the gene matches: 13.

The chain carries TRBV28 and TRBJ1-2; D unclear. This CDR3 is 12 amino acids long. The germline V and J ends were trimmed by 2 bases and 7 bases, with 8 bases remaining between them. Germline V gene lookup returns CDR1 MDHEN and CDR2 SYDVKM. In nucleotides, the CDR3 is TGTGCCAGCAGTTTAATTACAGTTGGCTACACCTTC. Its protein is CASSLITVGYTF.

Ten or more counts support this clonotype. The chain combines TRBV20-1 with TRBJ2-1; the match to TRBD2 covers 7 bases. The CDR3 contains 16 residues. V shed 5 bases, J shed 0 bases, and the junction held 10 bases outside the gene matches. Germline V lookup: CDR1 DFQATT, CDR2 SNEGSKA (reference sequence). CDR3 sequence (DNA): TGCAGTGCTGACCCGGGACTAACAAGCTCCTACAATGAGCAGTTCTTC. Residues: CSADPGLTSSYNEQFF.

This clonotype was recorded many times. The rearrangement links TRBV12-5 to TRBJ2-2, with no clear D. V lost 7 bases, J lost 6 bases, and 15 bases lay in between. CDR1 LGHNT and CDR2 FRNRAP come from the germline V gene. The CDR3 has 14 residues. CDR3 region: CASALGRVAGELFF. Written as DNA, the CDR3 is TGTGCTAGTGCCCTGGGTAGGGTGGCCGGGGAGCTGTTTTTT.

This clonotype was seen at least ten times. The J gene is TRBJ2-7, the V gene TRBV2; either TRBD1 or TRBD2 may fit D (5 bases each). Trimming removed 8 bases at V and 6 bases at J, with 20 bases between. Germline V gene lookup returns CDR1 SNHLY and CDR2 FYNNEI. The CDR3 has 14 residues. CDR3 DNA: TGTGCCAGCTCGAAGGGGTTGGGGGTCTCCGAGCAGTACTTC. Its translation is CASSKGLGVSEQYF.

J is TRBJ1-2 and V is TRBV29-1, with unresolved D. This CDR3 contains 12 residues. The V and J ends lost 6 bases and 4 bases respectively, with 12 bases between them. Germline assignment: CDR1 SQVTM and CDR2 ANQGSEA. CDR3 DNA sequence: TGCAGCGTGGCAAGAGGGCCCTATGGCTACACCTTC. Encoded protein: CSVARGPYGYTF. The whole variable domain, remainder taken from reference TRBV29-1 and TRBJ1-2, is SAVISQKPSRDICQRGTSLTIQCQVDSQVTMMFWYRQQPGQSLTLIATANQGSEATYESGFVIDKFPISRPNLTFSTLTVSNMSPEDSSIYLCSVARGPYGYTFGSGTRLTVV.

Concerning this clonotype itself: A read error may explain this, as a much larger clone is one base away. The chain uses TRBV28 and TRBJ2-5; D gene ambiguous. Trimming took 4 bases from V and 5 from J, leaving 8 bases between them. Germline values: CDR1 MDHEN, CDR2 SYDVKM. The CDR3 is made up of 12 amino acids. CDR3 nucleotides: TGTGCCAGCAGTTCCTCCTTGGAGACCCAGTACTTC. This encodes CASSSSLETQYF.

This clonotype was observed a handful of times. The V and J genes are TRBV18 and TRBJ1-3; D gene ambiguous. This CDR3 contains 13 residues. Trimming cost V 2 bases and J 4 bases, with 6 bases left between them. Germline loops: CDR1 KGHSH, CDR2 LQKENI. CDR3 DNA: TGTGCCAGCTCACCAAGTCCCGGAAACACCATATATTTT. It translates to CASSPSPGNTIYF. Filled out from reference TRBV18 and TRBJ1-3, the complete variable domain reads NAGVMQNPRHLVRRRGQEARLRCSPMKGHSHVYWYRQLPEEGLKFMVYLQKENIIDESGMPKERFSAEFPKEGPSILRIQQVVRGDSAAYFCASSPSPGNTIYFGEGSWLTVV.

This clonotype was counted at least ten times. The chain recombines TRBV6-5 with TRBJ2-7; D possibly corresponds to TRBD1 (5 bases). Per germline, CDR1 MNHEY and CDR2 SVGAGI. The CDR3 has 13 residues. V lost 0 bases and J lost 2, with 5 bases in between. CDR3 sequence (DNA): TGTGCCAGCAGTTACTCGGACACCTACGAGCAGTACTTC. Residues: CASSYSDTYEQYF.

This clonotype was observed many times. CDR3 coding DNA: TGTGCCAGCAGCCGGGACAGGACGATCTACGAGCAGTACTTC. Protein product: CASSRDRTIYEQYF. J is TRBJ2-7 and V is TRBV7-2; TRBD1 agrees at 8 bases. CDR1 SGHTA and CDR2 FQGNSA come from the germline V gene. The CDR3 runs 14 residues. V shed 5 bases, J shed 3 bases, and the junction held 6 bases outside the gene matches.

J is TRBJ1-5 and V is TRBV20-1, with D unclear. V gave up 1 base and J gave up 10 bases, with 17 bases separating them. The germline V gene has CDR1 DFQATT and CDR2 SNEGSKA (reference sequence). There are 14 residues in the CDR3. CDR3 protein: CSARGGTSLIPQHF. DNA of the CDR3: TGCAGTGCTAGAGGGGGTACATCCCTCATCCCCCAGCATTTT.

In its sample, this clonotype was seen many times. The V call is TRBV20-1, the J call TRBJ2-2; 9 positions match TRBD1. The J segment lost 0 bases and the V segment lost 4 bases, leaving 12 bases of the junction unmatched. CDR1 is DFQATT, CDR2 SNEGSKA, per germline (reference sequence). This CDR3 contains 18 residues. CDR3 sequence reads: CSAKQGAPSFANTGELFF. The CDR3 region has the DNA TGCAGTGCTAAACAGGGGGCGCCTTCCTTCGCGAACACCGGGGAGCTGTTTTTT.

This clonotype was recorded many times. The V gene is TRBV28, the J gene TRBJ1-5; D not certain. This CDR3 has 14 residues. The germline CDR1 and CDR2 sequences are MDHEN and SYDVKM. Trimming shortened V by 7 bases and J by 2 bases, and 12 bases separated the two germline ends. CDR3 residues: CASKGGSGNQPQHF. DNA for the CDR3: TGTGCCAGCAAGGGAGGATCGGGCAATCAGCCCCAGCATTTT.

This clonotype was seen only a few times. The CDR3 is CASSGYGGLNGYTF. For the CDR3, the DNA is TGCGCCAGCAGCGGCTATGGGGGGTTGAATGGCTACACCTTC. The J gene is TRBJ1-2, the V gene TRBV4-3; perhaps TRBD1 as D (5 bases). Germline V lookup: CDR1 LGHNA, CDR2 YSLEER. The CDR3 extends over 14 amino acids. Deletions cut 5 bases from V and 6 bases from J, with 16 bases between.

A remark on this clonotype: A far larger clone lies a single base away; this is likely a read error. CDR3 sequence reads: CASSSLAGDSYNEQYF. The CDR3 nucleotides are TGTGCCAGCAGCTCGCTAGCGGGGGATTCCTACAATGAGCAGTACTTC. The chain has TRBV7-3 and TRBJ2-5; 10 nucleotides agree with TRBD2. V shed 4 bases, J shed 11 bases, and the junction held 16 bases outside the gene matches. The CDR3 extends over 16 amino acids. Germline CDR1 is SGHTA and CDR2 is FQGTGA.

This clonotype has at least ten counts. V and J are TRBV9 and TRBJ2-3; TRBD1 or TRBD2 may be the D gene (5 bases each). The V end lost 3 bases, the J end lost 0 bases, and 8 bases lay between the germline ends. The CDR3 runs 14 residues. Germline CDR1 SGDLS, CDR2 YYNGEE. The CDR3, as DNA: TGTGCCAGCAGCGCCGAGGGGAGCACAGATACGCAGTATTTT. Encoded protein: CASSAEGSTDTQYF.